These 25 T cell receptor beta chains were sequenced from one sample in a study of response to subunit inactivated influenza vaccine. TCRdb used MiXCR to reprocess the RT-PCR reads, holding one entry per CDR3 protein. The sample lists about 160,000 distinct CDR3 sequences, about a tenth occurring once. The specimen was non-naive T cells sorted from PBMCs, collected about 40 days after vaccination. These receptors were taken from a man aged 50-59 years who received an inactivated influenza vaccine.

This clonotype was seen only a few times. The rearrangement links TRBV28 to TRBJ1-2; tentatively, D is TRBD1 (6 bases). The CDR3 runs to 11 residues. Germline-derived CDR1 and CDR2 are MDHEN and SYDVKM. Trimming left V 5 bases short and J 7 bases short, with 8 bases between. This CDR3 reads CASSGQSGYTF. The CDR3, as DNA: TGTGCCAGCAGTGGACAGTCTGGCTACACCTTC.

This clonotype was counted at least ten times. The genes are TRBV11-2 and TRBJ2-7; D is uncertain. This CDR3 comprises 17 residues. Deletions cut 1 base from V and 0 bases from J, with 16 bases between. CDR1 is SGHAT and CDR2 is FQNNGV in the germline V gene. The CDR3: CASSLVGPPVSSYEQYF. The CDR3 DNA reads TGTGCCAGCAGCTTAGTCGGGCCGCCGGTAAGCTCCTACGAGCAGTACTTC. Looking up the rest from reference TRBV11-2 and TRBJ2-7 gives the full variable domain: EAGVAQSPRYKIIEKRQSVAFWCNPISGHATLYWYQQILGQGPKLLIQFQNNGVVDDSQLPKDRFSAERLKGVDSTLKIQPAKLEDSAVYLCASSLVGPPVSSYEQYFGPGTRLTVT.

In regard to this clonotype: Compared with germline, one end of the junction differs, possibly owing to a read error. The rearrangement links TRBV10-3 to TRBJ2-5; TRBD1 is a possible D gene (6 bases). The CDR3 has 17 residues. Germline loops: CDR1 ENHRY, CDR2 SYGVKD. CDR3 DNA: TGTGCCAGCAGTGAGTCTACAGGGAGTCGGGGCGAAGAGACCCAGTACTTC. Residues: CASSESTGSRGEETQYF.

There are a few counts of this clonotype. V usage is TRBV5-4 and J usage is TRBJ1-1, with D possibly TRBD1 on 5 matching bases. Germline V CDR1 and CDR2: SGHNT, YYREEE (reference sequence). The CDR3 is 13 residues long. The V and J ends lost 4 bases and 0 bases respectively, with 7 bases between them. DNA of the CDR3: TGTGCCAGCAGCAAGACAGTGAACACTGAAGCTTTCTTT. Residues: CASSKTVNTEAFF.

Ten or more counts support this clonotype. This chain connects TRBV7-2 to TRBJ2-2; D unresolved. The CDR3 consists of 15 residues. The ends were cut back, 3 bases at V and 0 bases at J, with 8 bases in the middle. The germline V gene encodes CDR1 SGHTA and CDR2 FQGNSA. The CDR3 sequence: CASSFGSTNTGELFF. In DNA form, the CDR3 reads TGTGCCAGCAGCTTTGGATCCACGAACACCGGGGAGCTGTTTTTT.

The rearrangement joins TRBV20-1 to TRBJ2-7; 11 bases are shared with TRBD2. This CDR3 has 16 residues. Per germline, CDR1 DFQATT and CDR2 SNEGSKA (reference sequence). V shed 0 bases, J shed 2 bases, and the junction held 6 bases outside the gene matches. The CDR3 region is CSARDPRLAGTYEQYF. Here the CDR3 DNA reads TGCAGTGCTAGAGATCCACGACTAGCGGGGACCTACGAGCAGTACTTC.

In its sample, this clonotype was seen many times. The CDR3 sequence: CSVADGNQPQHF. The CDR3 bases are TGCAGCGTTGCCGATGGCAATCAGCCCCAGCATTTT. The V and J genes are TRBV29-1 and TRBJ1-5; D unresolved. CDR1 is SQVTM and CDR2 is ANQGSEA in the germline V gene. The CDR3 contains 12 residues. The V end was cut by 4 bases, the J end by 2 bases, with 6 bases between.

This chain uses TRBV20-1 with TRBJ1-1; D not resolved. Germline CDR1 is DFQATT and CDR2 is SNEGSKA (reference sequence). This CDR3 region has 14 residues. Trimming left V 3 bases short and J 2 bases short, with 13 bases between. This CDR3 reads CSASGGYQNTEAFF. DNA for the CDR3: TGCAGTGCTAGCGGAGGATACCAAAACACTGAAGCTTTCTTT.

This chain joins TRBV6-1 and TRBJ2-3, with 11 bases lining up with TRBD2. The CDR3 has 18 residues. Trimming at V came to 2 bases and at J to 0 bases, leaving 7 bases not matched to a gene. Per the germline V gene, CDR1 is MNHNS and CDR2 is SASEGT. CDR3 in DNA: TGTGCCAGCAGTGAACAGTTGACTAGCGGGGCTAGCACAGATACGCAGTATTTT. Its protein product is CASSEQLTSGASTDTQYF.

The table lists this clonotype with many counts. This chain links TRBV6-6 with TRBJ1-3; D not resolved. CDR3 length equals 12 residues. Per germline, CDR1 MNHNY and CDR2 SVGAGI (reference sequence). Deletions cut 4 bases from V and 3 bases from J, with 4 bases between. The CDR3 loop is CASSFGGNTIYF. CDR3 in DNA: TGTGCCAGCAGTTTCGGTGGAAACACCATATATTTT.

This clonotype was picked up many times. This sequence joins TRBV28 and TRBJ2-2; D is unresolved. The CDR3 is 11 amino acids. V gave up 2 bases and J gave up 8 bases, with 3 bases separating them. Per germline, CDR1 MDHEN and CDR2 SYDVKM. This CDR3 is CASSLLGELFF. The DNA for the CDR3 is TGTGCCAGCAGTTTACTGGGGGAGCTGTTTTTT.

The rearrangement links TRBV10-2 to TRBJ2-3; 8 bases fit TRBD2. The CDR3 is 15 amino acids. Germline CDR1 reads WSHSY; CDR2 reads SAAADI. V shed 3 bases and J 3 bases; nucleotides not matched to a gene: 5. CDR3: CASSDRGGLTDTQYF. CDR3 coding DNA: TGCGCCAGCAGTGACCGGGGGGGGCTAACAGATACGCAGTATTTT.

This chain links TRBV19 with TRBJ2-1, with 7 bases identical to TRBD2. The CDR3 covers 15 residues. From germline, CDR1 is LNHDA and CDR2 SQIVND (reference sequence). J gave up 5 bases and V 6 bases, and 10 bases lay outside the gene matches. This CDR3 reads CASSGGLVLDNEQFF. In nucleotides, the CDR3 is TGTGCCAGTAGCGGAGGACTAGTTTTGGACAATGAGCAGTTCTTC.

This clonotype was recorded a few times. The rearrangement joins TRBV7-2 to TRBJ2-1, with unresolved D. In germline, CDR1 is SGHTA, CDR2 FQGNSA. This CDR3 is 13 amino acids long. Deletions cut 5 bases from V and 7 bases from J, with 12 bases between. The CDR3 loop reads CASSRRELNEQFF. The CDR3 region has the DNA TGTGCCAGCAGCCGCAGAGAGCTGAATGAGCAGTTCTTC.

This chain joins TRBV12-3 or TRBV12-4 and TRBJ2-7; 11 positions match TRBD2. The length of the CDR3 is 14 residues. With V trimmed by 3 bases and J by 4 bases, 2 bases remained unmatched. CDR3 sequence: CASSLVAGGYEQYF. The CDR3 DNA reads TGTGCCAGCAGTTTGGTAGCGGGAGGGTACGAGCAGTACTTC.

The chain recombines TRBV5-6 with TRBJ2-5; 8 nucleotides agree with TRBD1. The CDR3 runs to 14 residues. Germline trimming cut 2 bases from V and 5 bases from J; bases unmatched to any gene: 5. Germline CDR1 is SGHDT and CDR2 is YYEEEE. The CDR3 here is CASSLPGGAETQYF. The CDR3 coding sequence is TGTGCCAGCAGCTTACCAGGGGGCGCGGAGACCCAGTACTTC. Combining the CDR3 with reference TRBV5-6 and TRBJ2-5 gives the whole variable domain DAGVTQSPTHLIKTRGQQVTLRCSPKSGHDTVSWYQQALGQGPQFIFQYYEEEERQRGNFPDRFSGHQFPNYSSELNVNALLLGDSALYLCASSLPGGAETQYFGPGTRLLVL.

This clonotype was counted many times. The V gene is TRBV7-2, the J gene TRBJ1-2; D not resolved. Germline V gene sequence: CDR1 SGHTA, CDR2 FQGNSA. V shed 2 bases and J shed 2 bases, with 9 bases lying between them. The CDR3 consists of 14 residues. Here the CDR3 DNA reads TGTGCCAGCAGCTTATCTCGTTTGAACTATGGCTACACCTTC. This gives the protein CASSLSRLNYGYTF.

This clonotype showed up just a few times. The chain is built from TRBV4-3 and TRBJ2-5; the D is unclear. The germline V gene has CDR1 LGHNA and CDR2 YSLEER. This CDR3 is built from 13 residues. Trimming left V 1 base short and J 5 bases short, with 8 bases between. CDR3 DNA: TGCGCCAGCAGCCAAGTTTTAGGGGAGACCCAGTACTTC. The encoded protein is CASSQVLGETQYF.

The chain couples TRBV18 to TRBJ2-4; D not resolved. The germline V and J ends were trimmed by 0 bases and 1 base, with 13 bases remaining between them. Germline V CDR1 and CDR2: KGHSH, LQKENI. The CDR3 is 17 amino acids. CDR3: CASSPPERADAKNIQYF. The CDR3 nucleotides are TGTGCCAGCTCACCACCGGAAAGGGCTGATGCCAAAAACATTCAGTACTTC.

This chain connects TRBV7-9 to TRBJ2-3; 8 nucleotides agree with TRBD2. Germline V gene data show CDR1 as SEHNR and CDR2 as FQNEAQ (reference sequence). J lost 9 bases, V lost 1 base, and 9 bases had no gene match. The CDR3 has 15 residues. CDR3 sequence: CASSLDGTRPLTQYF. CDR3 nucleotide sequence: TGTGCCAGCAGCTTAGACGGGACTAGACCCCTCACGCAGTATTTT.

The CDR3 loop reads CATSRVALSNYGYTF. The CDR3 DNA reads as TGTGCCACCAGCAGAGTGGCACTTTCTAACTATGGCTACACCTTC. This sequence joins TRBV15 and TRBJ1-2; D is ambiguous. With 1 base removed from V and 0 bases from J, the gap between germline ends came to 9 bases. The CDR3 is 15 residues long. Germline V gene lookup returns CDR1 LNHNV and CDR2 YYDKDF (reference sequence).

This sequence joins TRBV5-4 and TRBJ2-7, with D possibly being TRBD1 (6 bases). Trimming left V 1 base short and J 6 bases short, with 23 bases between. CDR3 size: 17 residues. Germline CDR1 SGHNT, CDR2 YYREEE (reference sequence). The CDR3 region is CASSLLLQGSIGSEQYF. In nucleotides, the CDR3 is TGTGCCAGCAGCTTGTTACTCCAGGGGTCTATCGGTAGCGAGCAGTACTTC.

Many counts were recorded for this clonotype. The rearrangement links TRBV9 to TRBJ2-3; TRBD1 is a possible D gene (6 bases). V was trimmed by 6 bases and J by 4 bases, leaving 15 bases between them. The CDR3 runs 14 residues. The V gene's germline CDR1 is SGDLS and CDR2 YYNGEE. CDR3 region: CASNQLGAADTQYF. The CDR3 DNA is TGTGCCAGCAACCAACTGGGGGCGGCAGATACGCAGTATTTT.

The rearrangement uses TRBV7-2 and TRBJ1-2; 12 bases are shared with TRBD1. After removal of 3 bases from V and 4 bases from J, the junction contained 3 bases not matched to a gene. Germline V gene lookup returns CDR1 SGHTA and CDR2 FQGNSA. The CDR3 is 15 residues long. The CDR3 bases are TGTGCCAGCAGCTTCGGGACAGGGGGCGCCTATGGCTACACCTTC. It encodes CASSFGTGGAYGYTF.

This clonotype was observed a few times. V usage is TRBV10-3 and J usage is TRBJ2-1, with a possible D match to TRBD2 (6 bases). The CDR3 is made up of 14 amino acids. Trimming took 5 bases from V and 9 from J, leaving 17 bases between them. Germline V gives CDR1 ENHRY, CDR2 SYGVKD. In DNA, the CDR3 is TGTGCCATCAGTTGGGACTCCTCCGGGGGTGAGCAGTTCTTC. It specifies CAISWDSSGGEQFF.